This TCR beta chain was recovered during a study of shared clonotypes between healthy human individuals. This CDR3 has 17 amino acids. Losses at the gene ends were 1 base for V and 2 bases for J; bases not matched to a gene: 6. CDR1 LGHNA and CDR2 YNFKEQ come from the germline V gene. Positive CCR7 selection of CD45RO-negative cells yielded the naive CD8 cells, and terminally differentiated effector memory CD45RA+ cells were excluded. Study observations and caveats: Sequencing depth was a factor that was expected to affect clonotype sharing among donors.

With regard to this clone: Its cognate antigen is unknown.

TCRdb keeps only in-frame clones here, not all; method: immunoSEQ multiplex PCR. The data show around 2,000,000 clones, roughly 91% seen once. This sequence was found in a man aged 18 to 30 in good health. Some clones in this sample may be carry-over from other donors' samples. Input material: naive CD8+ T cells from PBMCs. The chain links TRBV4-2 to TRBJ2-1; 9 bases are shared with TRBD2. The CDR3 loop reads CASSQVPLAGTYNEQFF. Written as DNA, the CDR3 is TGTGCCAGCAGCCAAGTCCCGCTAGCGGGGACCTACAATGAGCAGTTCTTC.